This entry lists 29 T cell receptor beta chains sequenced from one sample in a study of blood T cell repertoires in COVID-19 (dated by TCRdb to 2020 to 2022). Libraries were prepared through the immunoSEQ multiplex PCR assay. Not all clones reach the TCRdb copy of this immuneACCESS table, which keeps in-frame sequences only. Checked studies attribute under half of the gap to unresolved V genes and leave the rest unexplained. The sample yields around 260,000 clones; 80% to 90% were counted once. The biggest ten clones account for 2.3% of the sample. The sequenced material came from peripheral blood. These receptors originate from a woman between 45 and 60 years old with acute or convalescent COVID-19.

V is TRBV5-1 and J is TRBJ2-7, with 8 bases fitting TRBD1. CDR1 SGHRS and CDR2 YFSETQ come from the germline V gene. With V trimmed by 1 base and J by 3 bases, 6 bases remained unmatched. The CDR3 is made up of 15 amino acids. CDR3 amino acids: CASSLISGQGYEQYF. DNA for the CDR3: TGCGCCAGCAGCTTGATCTCCGGACAGGGCTACGAGCAGTACTTC.

This rearrangement joins TRBV28 to TRBJ2-1, with TRBD1 identical over 8 bases. The CDR3 runs to 18 residues. After removal of 7 bases from V and 0 bases from J, the junction contained 14 bases not matched to a gene. Germline V CDR1 and CDR2: MDHEN, SYDVKM. CDR3 sequence (DNA): TGTGCCAGCATCCCGACAGGGGCACCCGGAAGCTCCTACAATGAGCAGTTCTTC. This translates into CASIPTGAPGSSYNEQFF.

This clone was seen only once. The chain employs TRBV9 and TRBJ2-5, with TRBD2 matching over 9 bases. Germline CDR1 reads SGDLS; CDR2 reads YYNGEE. This CDR3 has 17 residues. The ends lost 0 bases at V and 2 bases at J; junction bases unmatched: 8. The CDR3 here is CASSVGRLADTQETQYF. CDR3 nucleotide sequence: TGTGCCAGCAGCGTAGGGCGACTAGCGGACACACAAGAGACCCAGTACTTC. The whole variable domain, remainder taken from reference TRBV9 and TRBJ2-5, is DSGVTQTPKHLITATGQRVTLRCSPRSGDLSVYWYQQSLDQGLQFLIQYYNGEERAKGNILERFSAQQFPDLHSELNLSSLELGDSALYFCASSVGRLADTQETQYFGPGTRLLVL.

V gene TRBV7-8 combines with J gene TRBJ2-1, with TRBD2 as a possible D gene (5 bases). The length of the CDR3 is 12 residues. Per germline, CDR1 SGHVS and CDR2 FQNEAQ. V was trimmed by 4 bases and J by 7 bases, leaving 8 bases between them. Here the CDR3 reads CASSYGLNEQFF. The CDR3 nucleotides read TGTGCCAGCAGCTATGGACTGAATGAGCAGTTCTTC.

V gene TRBV5-1 combines with J gene TRBJ1-1; the D gene is possibly TRBD1 (5 bases). This CDR3 contains 15 residues. V lost 3 bases, J lost 0 bases, and 12 bases lay in between. Germline V gives CDR1 SGHRS, CDR2 YFSETQ. CDR3 in DNA: TGCGCCAGCAGCTCAGCAGACAGATTGAACACTGAAGCTTTCTTT. Its protein is CASSSADRLNTEAFF.

The rearrangement joins TRBV6-5 to TRBJ1-3, with no clear D. The CDR3 has 14 residues. Germline CDR1 MNHEY, CDR2 SVGAGI. The ends were cut back, 2 bases at V and 4 bases at J, with 9 bases in the middle. The CDR3 sequence: CASSYTRLGNTIYF. CDR3 nucleotide sequence: TGTGCCAGCAGTTACACTAGATTGGGAAACACCATATATTTT.

The V gene is TRBV2, the J gene TRBJ2-2, with a tentative D call TRBD1 (5 bases). This CDR3 spans 16 amino acids. Trimming took 6 bases from V and 8 from J, leaving 22 bases between them. Germline V gene data show CDR1 as SNHLY and CDR2 as FYNNEI. The CDR3 is CASRGRGTRETGELFF. CDR3 nucleotide sequence: TGTGCCAGCAGGGGAAGGGGAACCCGAGAGACTGGGGAGCTGTTTTTT.

This rearrangement joins TRBV5-1 to TRBJ1-6; the D gene is possibly TRBD1 (6 bases). In germline, CDR1 is SGHRS, CDR2 YFSETQ. The CDR3 runs to 15 residues. The V end lost 2 bases, the J end lost 7 bases, and 13 bases lay between the germline ends. CDR3 loop: CASSLQQGGNSPLHF. CDR3 bases: TGCGCCAGCAGCTTACAACAGGGAGGGAATTCACCCCTCCACTTT.

The V and J genes are TRBV7-2 and TRBJ1-1, with D possibly TRBD1 on 5 matching bases. V lost 7 bases and J 1 base, leaving 10 bases between the germline ends. This CDR3 spans 13 amino acids. The germline gives CDR1 SGHTA, CDR2 FQGNSA. The CDR3: CASNTDRNTEAFF. The CDR3 DNA reads TGTGCCAGCAACACCGACAGGAACACTGAAGCTTTCTTT. The complete variable domain, with remaining parts taken from reference TRBV7-2 and TRBJ1-1, reads GAGVSQSPSNKVTEKGKDVELRCDPISGHTALYWYRQSLGQGLEFLIYFQGNSAPDKSGLPSDRFSAERTGGSVSTLTIQRTQQEDSAVYLCASNTDRNTEAFFGQGTRLTVV.

V is TRBV28 and J is TRBJ1-2; the D gene is possibly TRBD1 (6 bases). The CDR3 loop spans 14 amino acids. Germline V gene sequence: CDR1 MDHEN, CDR2 SYDVKM. With 5 bases removed from V and 3 bases from J, the gap between germline ends came to 13 bases. CDR3 amino acids: CASSLGQPYYGYTF. In DNA form, the CDR3 reads TGTGCCAGCAGTCTCGGACAGCCCTACTATGGCTACACCTTC.

The J gene is TRBJ2-2, the V gene TRBV14, with 11 bases aligning to TRBD2. Germline CDR1 and CDR2: SGHDN and FVKESK. V lost 4 bases, J lost 4 bases, and 5 bases stayed unmatched. The CDR3 extends over 16 amino acids. As DNA, the CDR3 is TGTGCCAGCAGCCCAAGACTAGCGGGACTCACCGGGGAGCTGTTTTTT. Protein: CASSPRLAGLTGELFF.

The chain carries TRBV6-2 or TRBV6-3 and TRBJ2-7, with TRBD1 matching over 7 bases. J gave up 1 base and V 2 bases, and 2 bases lay outside the gene matches. The germline V gene has CDR1 MNHEY and CDR2 SVGEGT. The CDR3 totals 14 residues. In DNA form, the CDR3 reads TGTGCCAGCAGTTACCGGACAGGTTCCTACGAGCAGTACTTC. Residues: CASSYRTGSYEQYF.

The V call is TRBV24-1, the J call TRBJ2-5; TRBD2 matches at 7 bases. The germline V gene encodes CDR1 KGHDR and CDR2 SFDVKD. The CDR3 runs 16 residues. V shed 3 bases and J 1 base; nucleotides not matched to a gene: 7. CDR3 loop: CATSDVRGTTQETQYF. As DNA, the CDR3 is TGTGCCACCAGTGATGTACGGGGGACTACCCAAGAGACCCAGTACTTC.

This rearrangement joins TRBV20-1 to TRBJ2-7, with D hard to call. Germline CDR1 reads DFQATT; CDR2 reads SNEGSKA (reference sequence). This CDR3 has 11 residues. Trimming left V 6 bases short and J 6 bases short, with 12 bases between. The CDR3 is CSASETGEQYF. The CDR3 bases are TGCAGTGCGAGTGAGACGGGCGAGCAGTACTTC.

The chain has TRBV28 and TRBJ1-6, with 8 bases that match TRBD1. CDR3 size: 13 residues. J was trimmed by 9 bases and V by 7 bases; bases with no gene match: 5. Per the germline V gene, CDR1 is MDHEN and CDR2 is SYDVKM. The CDR3 DNA sequence: TGTGCCAGCAACCCAGACAGGGGTTCACCCCTCCACTTT. This encodes CASNPDRGSPLHF.

The chain links TRBV28 to TRBJ1-2; 8 bases match TRBD1. Germline values: CDR1 MDHEN, CDR2 SYDVKM. J was trimmed by 1 base and V by 4 bases; bases with no gene match: 5. There are 15 residues in the CDR3. In nucleotides, the CDR3 is TGTGCCAGCAGTTCAGGGACAGGACGTAACTATGGCTACACCTTC. It translates to CASSSGTGRNYGYTF.

This sequence joins TRBV7-9 and TRBJ2-3, with 13 bases matching TRBD2. The CDR3 has 17 amino acids. J gave up 10 bases and V 7 bases, and 17 bases lay outside the gene matches. The V gene's germline CDR1 is SEHNR and CDR2 FQNEAQ (reference sequence). CDR3 in DNA: TGTGCCAGCACCTGGCTGGGGGGGACTAGCGGGGTCGATGCGCAGTATTTT. Translated, it gives CASTWLGGTSGVDAQYF. The entire variable domain, with the rest obtained from reference TRBV7-9 and TRBJ2-3, is as follows: DTGVSQNPRHKITKRGQNVTFRCDPISEHNRLYWYRQTLGQGPEFLTYFQNEAQLEKSRLLSDRFSAERPKGSFSTLEIQRTEQGDSAMYLCASTWLGGTSGVDAQYFGPGTRLTVL.

This sequence joins TRBV19 and TRBJ2-7; 8 nucleotides agree with TRBD1. CDR3 length: 14 residues. V lost 6 bases, J lost 3 bases, and 7 bases stayed unmatched. Per the germline V gene, CDR1 is LNHDA and CDR2 is SQIVND (reference sequence). The CDR3, as DNA: TGTGCCAGTAGCAACGGGGACAGGAGCTACGAGCAGTACTTC. It codes for CASSNGDRSYEQYF.

The J gene is TRBJ1-1, the V gene TRBV10-3; 7 nucleotides line up with TRBD1. Germline V gives CDR1 ENHRY, CDR2 SYGVKD. V trimming: 6 bases; J trimming: 1 base; junction bases outside the gene matches: 5. The CDR3 length is 14 residues. CDR3 region: CAIRGTVPNTEAFF. The CDR3 DNA reads TGTGCCATCAGGGGGACAGTACCGAACACTGAAGCTTTCTTT.

The chain couples TRBV7-2 to TRBJ2-1; 8 bases align to TRBD2. Per the germline V gene, CDR1 is SGHTA and CDR2 is FQGNSA. This CDR3 is built from 15 residues. After removal of 5 bases from V and 4 bases from J, the junction contained 7 bases not matched to a gene. As DNA, the CDR3 is TGTGCCAGCAGCCCCGGGGGGGGGTCGTACAATGAGCAGTTCTTC. Translating gives CASSPGGGSYNEQFF.

The V call is TRBV5-3, the J call TRBJ2-7; D is unclear. TRBV5-3 is treated as an ORF (open reading frame) with a function not yet certain. With 0 bases removed from V and 4 bases from J, the gap between germline ends came to 14 bases. The CDR3 consists of 15 residues. CDR3 loop: CARSLVEVRNYEQYF. CDR3 in DNA: TGTGCCAGAAGCTTGGTAGAGGTCCGAAATTACGAGCAGTACTTC.

The chain links TRBV28 to TRBJ1-5; D uncertain. The CDR3 totals 15 residues. With 3 bases removed from V and 0 bases from J, the gap between germline ends came to 9 bases. CDR1 is MDHEN, CDR2 SYDVKM, per germline. The CDR3 here is CASSFYIYSNQPQHF. The CDR3 DNA is TGTGCCAGCAGTTTTTACATTTATAGCAATCAGCCCCAGCATTTT.

The J gene is TRBJ1-2, the V gene TRBV5-1; the match to TRBD1 covers 11 bases. The CDR3 is 18 amino acids. V lost 4 bases and J lost 4; bases outside the gene matches: 15. Germline CDR1 reads SGHRS; CDR2 reads YFSETQ. The CDR3 protein is CASSPAGTGGQSSYGYTF. In DNA, the CDR3 is TGCGCCAGCAGCCCTGCCGGGACAGGGGGACAAAGTAGCTATGGCTACACCTTC.

The chain has TRBV4-1 and TRBJ2-1, with 9 bases aligning to TRBD2. Trimming took 6 bases from V and 0 from J; bases not matched to a gene: 6. This CDR3 spans 16 amino acids. CDR1 is MGHRA, CDR2 YSYEKL, per germline. The CDR3, as DNA: TGCGCCAGCAGAGCTTATAGCGGGAGCTCCTACAATGAGCAGTTCTTC. Its translation is CASRAYSGSSYNEQFF.

This clone was observed a few times. The chain is built from TRBV9 and TRBJ1-3, with D possibly matching TRBD1 (6 bases). The CDR3 length is 14 residues. Germline V lookup: CDR1 SGDLS, CDR2 YYNGEE. Trimming removed 3 bases at V and 7 bases at J, with 14 bases between. In DNA, the CDR3 is TGTGCCAGCAGCGAAGCGGGGGCCGAGAACACCATATATTTT. Amino acid sequence: CASSEAGAENTIYF. The full variable domain, completed using reference TRBV9 and TRBJ1-3, is DSGVTQTPKHLITATGQRVTLRCSPRSGDLSVYWYQQSLDQGLQFLIQYYNGEERAKGNILERFSAQQFPDLHSELNLSSLELGDSALYFCASSEAGAENTIYFGEGSWLTVV.

This clone has a handful of counts. This chain connects TRBV5-5 to TRBJ2-2; 7 nucleotides agree with TRBD2. The germline gives CDR1 SGHKS, CDR2 YYEKEE (reference sequence). The CDR3 loop spans 15 amino acids. V was clipped by 4 bases and J by 1 base; unmatched bases: 4. The CDR3 region is CASSHIAGNTGELFF. The CDR3 DNA reads as TGTGCCAGCAGCCATATAGCGGGGAACACCGGGGAGCTGTTTTTT.

This clone was seen once. This rearrangement joins TRBV20-1 to TRBJ2-1; 9 bases match TRBD2. Trimming took 3 bases from V and 5 from J; bases not matched to a gene: 11. The CDR3 totals 16 residues. CDR1 and CDR2 (germline): DFQATT, SNEGSKA (reference sequence). The chain's CDR3 is CSASGLASRGDNEQFF. The CDR3 region has the DNA TGCAGTGCTAGTGGACTAGCGAGCAGGGGAGACAATGAGCAGTTCTTC.

This clone is a singleton in its sample. V gene TRBV7-3 combines with J gene TRBJ2-7; no reliable D call. The CDR3 runs 13 residues. Germline values: CDR1 SGHTA, CDR2 FQGTGA. Trimming removed 0 bases at V and 6 bases at J, with 9 bases between. The chain's CDR3 is CASSLTGGGEQYF. CDR3 sequence (DNA): TGTGCCAGCAGCTTAACTGGCGGTGGCGAGCAGTACTTC.

The genes are TRBV7-2 and TRBJ1-1, with a weak D call TRBD1 (5 bases). The CDR3 has 16 amino acids. From germline, CDR1 is SGHTA and CDR2 FQGNSA. V lost 1 base and J lost 1, with 13 bases in between. The CDR3 is CASSLVSFQGNTEAFF. The DNA for the CDR3 is TGTGCCAGCAGCTTAGTCTCATTCCAGGGGAACACTGAAGCTTTCTTT.